What follows describes a single T cell receptor (beta chain). As yet, its antigen is unknown. Germline CDR1 is SGHTA and CDR2 is FQGNSA. The length of the CDR3 is 15 residues. J gave up 2 bases and V 2 bases, and 6 bases lay outside the gene matches. This entry is derived from a study of cytomegalovirus exposure and HLA in healthy donors. All donors participated as healthy donors of bone marrow. The PCR contained 60 Vbeta and 13 Jbeta primers. Some clones are missing from TCRdb's copy, which holds only in-frame ones; the method was immunoSEQ multiplex PCR. The repertoire has hundreds of thousands of clones, more than 80% of them found once; the top ten carry approximately 2.9%. Study-level results: In a later analysis, compared with equally common non-associated chains, HLA-associated beta chains were more expanded. Data from an earlier analysis indicated that most TCR beta V segments were productive either about 90% or about 30% of the time.

The chain uses TRBV7-2 and TRBJ2-7; TRBD1 matches 7 bases. The specimen was PBMCs. This receptor was identified in a man in his thirties or forties in good health and CMV-seronegative. The CDR3 reads CASSLSTGPPYEQYF. CDR3 nucleotide sequence: TGTGCCAGCAGCTTATCGACAGGGCCCCCCTACGAGCAGTACTTC.